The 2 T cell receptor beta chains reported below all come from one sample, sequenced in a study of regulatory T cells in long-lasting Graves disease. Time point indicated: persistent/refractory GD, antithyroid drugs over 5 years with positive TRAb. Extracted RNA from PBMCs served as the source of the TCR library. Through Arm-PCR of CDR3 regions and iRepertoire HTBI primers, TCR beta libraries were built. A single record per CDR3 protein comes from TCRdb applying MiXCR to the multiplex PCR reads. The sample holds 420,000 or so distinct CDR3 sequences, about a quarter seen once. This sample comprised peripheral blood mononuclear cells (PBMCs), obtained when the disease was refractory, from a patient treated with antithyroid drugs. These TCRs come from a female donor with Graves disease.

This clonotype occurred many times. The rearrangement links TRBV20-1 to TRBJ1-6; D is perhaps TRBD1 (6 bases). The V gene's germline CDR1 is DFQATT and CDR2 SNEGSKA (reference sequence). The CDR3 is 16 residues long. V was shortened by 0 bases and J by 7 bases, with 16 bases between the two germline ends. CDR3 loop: CSARDSPDSANSPLHF. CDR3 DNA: TGCAGTGCTAGAGACTCTCCGGACAGCGCCAATTCACCCCTCCACTTT.

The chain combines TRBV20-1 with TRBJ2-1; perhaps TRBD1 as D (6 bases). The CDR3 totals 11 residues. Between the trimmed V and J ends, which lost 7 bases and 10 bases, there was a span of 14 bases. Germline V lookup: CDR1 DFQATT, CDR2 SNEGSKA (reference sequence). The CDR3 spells CSVVQGREQFF. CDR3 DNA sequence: TGCAGTGTAGTCCAGGGGAGAGAGCAGTTCTTC.